The clone carrying this T cell receptor beta chain was detected only once. This specimen belongs to a study of blood T cell repertoires in COVID-19. Participants' own reports of clinical history determined their cohort assignment. Sequenced by immunoSEQ multiplex PCR; TCRdb stores in-frame clones only, minus some. This sample has roughly 340,000 clones, with 80% to 90% found just once. The germline gives CDR1 LGHDT, CDR2 YNNKEL (reference sequence). The V gene end was trimmed by 0 bases and the J gene end by 9 bases; junction bases not matched to a gene: 6. The CDR3 has 15 residues. The V and J genes are TRBV3-1 (or the pseudogene TRBV3-2) and TRBJ2-3; 10 nucleotides align to TRBD2. The sequencing sample was made of PBMCs or T cells enriched from blood (not recorded which). The receptor was derived from a middle-aged man in a cohort exposed to, infected with or recovered from COVID-19 (not recorded which). The CDR3 bases are TGTGCCAGCAGCCAAGATGGGCTAGCGGGAGCCACGCAGTATTTT. It translates to CASSQDGLAGATQYF.